The sequence of this TCR beta chain was determined in a study of T cell repertoires in cytomegalovirus infection. Study-wide findings and caveats: Carriage of CMV together with the relevant HLA was identifiable through cumulative public TCR beta family frequency.

Many counts were recorded for this clonotype. The antigen is not known. One entry per CDR3 protein results from TCRdb running MiXCR on the reads. The repertoire holds approximately 490,000 distinct CDR3 sequences, with about 11% as singletons. V dropped 7 bases and J dropped 8 bases, with 14 bases sitting between them. Germline-derived CDR1 and CDR2 are MNHNS and SASEGT. This CDR3 region has 12 residues. This TCR was recovered from a human donor in good health (CMV status not recorded). Some clones in this sample may be carry-over from other donors' samples. The chain joins TRBV6-1 to TRBJ1-2; D might be TRBD1 (6 bases). Material: PBMCs. The CDR3 protein is CASITGIGGYTF. The CDR3 DNA reads as TGTGCCAGCATCACAGGGATAGGGGGCTACACCTTC.